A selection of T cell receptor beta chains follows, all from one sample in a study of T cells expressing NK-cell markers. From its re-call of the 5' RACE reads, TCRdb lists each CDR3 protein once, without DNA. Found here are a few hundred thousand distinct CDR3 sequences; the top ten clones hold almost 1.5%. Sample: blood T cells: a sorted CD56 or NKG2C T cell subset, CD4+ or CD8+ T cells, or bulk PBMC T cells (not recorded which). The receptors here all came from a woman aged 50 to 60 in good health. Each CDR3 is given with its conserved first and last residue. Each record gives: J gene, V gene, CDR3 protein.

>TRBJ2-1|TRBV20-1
CSAKRRGDHNEQFF
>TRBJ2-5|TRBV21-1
CASSKVDREGSETQYF
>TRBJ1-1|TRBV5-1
CASSTGQFKNTEAFF
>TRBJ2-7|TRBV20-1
CSARRTGGPYEQYF
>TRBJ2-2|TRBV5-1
CASSLSSRGYTGELFF
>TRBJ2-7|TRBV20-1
CSARDRGFPSYEQYF
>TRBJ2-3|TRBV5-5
CASSLVPAVRTDTQYF
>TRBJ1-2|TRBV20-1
CSASTIVYGYTF
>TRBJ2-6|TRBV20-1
CSARDPTGDSGANVLTF
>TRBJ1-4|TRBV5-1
CASSSPGHNEKLFF
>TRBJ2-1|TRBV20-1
CSARATTKPSNEQFF
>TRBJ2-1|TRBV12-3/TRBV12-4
CASRRAGVEEQFF
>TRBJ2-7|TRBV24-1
CAIGPSDSYEQYF
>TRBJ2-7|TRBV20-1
CSARVFRFGEQYF
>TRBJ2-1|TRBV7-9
CASNPPDRSYNEQFF
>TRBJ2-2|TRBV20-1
CSAYDLTGELFF
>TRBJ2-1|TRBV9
CASSVKSGSGNNEQFF
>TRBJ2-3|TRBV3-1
CASSQGTSGNTDTQYF
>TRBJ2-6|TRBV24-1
CATSDSRLAGGLSGANVLTF
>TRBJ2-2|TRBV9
CASSLRTGDGELFF
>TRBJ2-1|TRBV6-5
CASSPVKTTMGQFF
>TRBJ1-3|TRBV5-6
CASSLDAGATGNTIYF
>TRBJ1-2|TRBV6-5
CASSYGRTLSGIYGYTF
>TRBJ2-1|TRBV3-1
CASSARERVYNEQFF
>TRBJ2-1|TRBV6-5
CASQHSGSGYNEQFF
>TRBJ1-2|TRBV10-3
CAISESANTEIYGYTF